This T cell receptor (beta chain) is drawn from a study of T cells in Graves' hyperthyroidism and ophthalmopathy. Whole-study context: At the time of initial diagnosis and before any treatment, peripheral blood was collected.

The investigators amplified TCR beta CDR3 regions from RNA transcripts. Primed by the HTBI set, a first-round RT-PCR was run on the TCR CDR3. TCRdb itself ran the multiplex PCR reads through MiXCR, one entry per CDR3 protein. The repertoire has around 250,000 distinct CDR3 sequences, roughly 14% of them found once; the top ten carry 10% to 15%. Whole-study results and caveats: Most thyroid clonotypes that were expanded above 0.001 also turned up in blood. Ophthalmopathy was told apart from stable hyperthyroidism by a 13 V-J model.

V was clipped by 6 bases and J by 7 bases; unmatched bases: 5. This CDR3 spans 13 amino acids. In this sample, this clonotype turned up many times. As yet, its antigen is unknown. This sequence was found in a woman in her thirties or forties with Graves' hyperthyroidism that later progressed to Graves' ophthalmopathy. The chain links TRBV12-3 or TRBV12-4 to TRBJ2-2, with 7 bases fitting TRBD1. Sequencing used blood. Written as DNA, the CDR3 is TGTGCCAGCAGCAATACAGGGGACGGGGAGCTGTTTTTT. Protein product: CASSNTGDGELFF.